What follows describes a single T cell receptor beta chain. Its antigen is not yet known. The record has no base qualities; no much larger clone is one base away. TCRbeta CDR3 regions were amplified from genomic DNA by means of the immunoSEQ Assay, a bias-controlled multiplex PCR. Processing in the source paper ran as follows. Within the assay, amplification of reference gene primers was used to estimate how many nucleated cells each sample contained. To quantify the absolute abundance of each unique TCRbeta CDR3 rearrangement, sequence reads were collapsed and filtered. For each sample, productive Simpson clonality was calculated as the square root of Simpson's diversity index across productive rearrangements. TCRdb mirrors the immuneACCESS table, restricted to in-frame sequences. Some clones are absent from its copies; in checked studies, under half trace to an unresolved V gene, and the reason for the others is unknown. The V and J calls and clone size were taken over from that table, and D and trimming were inferred from the DNA. The sample records approximately 140,000 clones, 85% to 90% of which are singletons. Jointly, the top ten make up roughly 2% of the sample.

Trimming accounts for 4 bases at V and 6 bases at J, while the number of junction bases matched to no gene is 7. The CDR3 goes from the cysteine to the phenylalanine over 14 residues. Only CDR3 DNA is held: 42 bases, read in frame from base 1. Per the germline V gene, SGHDT is the CDR1 and YYEEEE is the CDR2. Each collaborating institution followed its own protocols to collect whole blood in K2EDTA tubes. For TCRbeta analysis, collaborators shipped samples as frozen whole blood, isolated PBMCs, or DNA extracted from either of those sample types. The source of the sample is a study of blood T cell repertoires in COVID-19 (dated by TCRdb to the early 2020s). Background on the whole study: The collaborator samples originated in the United States, Italy and Spain and spanned the acute and convalescent phases of COVID-19. The dataset comprised deeply sampled blood TCRbeta repertoires from subjects exposed to, actively infected with, or recovered from COVID-19. A freely available public database, intended as a resource for researchers studying the immune response to SARS-CoV-2, is where the repertoires were released. The material from the prospective study consisted of cDNA or gDNA derived from T cells, B-cell-depleted T cells, or PBMCs. Sample metadata almost always included a de-identified subject ID, COVID-19 status, age in years and sex. Where available, HLA class I and class II types were obtained from metadata supplied by the sample provider rather than from assay-based typing. Samples came from the ongoing ImmuneRACE study (first 160 participants) plus 1,254 subjects from 6 global collaborators.

Results and caveats for the whole study, not just this receptor: How much clinical and demographic metadata was included differed by source and by participant, and the metadata was provided uncurated.

The V and J genes are TRBV5-6 and TRBJ1-5; 7 central nucleotides agree with TRBD1. Sequenced sample: peripheral blood. This TCR derives from a human donor in a cohort sampled during active COVID-19. The sequenced DNA: TGTGCCAGCAGCCCGAACAGGGGCGGTCAGCCCCAGCATTTT. It encodes CASSPNRGGQPQHF.